This T cell receptor beta chain was captured in a study of blood T cells in healthy people across ages. This clonotype has at least ten counts. Its target is not known. A second PCR, run for about 6 to 11 cycles, used a sample-barcoded 5' primer plus a J-beta primer mix. MiXCR, run by TCRdb on the 5' RACE reads, gives a single entry per CDR3 protein. The sample consists of 650,000 to 700,000 distinct CDR3 sequences, under 65% of them appearing once. Notes on the study in general: There was no known CMV status for donors, so expanded clonotype changes were possibly confounded. Conclusively comparing naive with antigen-experienced cells was impossible with unsorted PBMCs.

At least 5 micrograms of total RNA were extracted per sample. Germline V gene data show CDR1 as DFQATT and CDR2 as SNEGSKA (reference sequence). The CDR3 length is 14 residues. Trimming shortened V by 1 base and J by 5 bases, and 15 bases separated the two germline ends. The genes are TRBV20-1 and TRBJ2-7, with D perhaps matching TRBD2 (6 bases). The origin of this receptor is an elderly woman in good health. Sequences were obtained from blood. DNA of the CDR3: TGCAGTGCTAGAGCCCTCCGGGACTTCCACGAGCAGTACTTC. Protein product: CSARALRDFHEQYF.